What follows describes a single TCR beta chain. Libraries were prepared by immunoSEQ multiplex PCR; TCRdb keeps only in-frame clonotypes and omits some of them. The data show approximately 300,000 clones, nearly 90% seen once. This sample was taken from a study of blood T cell repertoires in COVID-19. Categorization into cohorts depended on clinical history that participants reported. Each recovered donor of Cohort 3 presented with two negative PCRs, clearance, or symptom resolution. This CDR3 is 14 amino acids long. Germline V gene sequence: CDR1 MNHEY, CDR2 SMNVEV (reference sequence). V shed 10 bases and J shed 0 bases, with 16 bases lying between them.

The sequence came from a woman aged 30 to 39 who had recovered from COVID-19. Input material: PBMCs or T cells enriched from blood (not recorded which). The J gene is TRBJ2-7, the V gene TRBV27; no definite D call. CDR3 in DNA: TGTGCCACCCAATTCCAACAGAGCTCCTACGAGCAGTACTTC. Translation gives CATQFQQSSYEQYF.